The next 17 T cell receptor beta chains were all read from a single sample in a study of regulatory T cells in long-lasting Graves disease. Time point noted: persistent/refractory GD, antithyroid drugs over 5 years with positive TRAb. RNA extracted from PBMCs served as the sequencing template. Assembly of TCR beta libraries relied on iRepertoire HTBI primers together with Arm-PCR of CDR3 regions. A single record per CDR3 protein comes from TCRdb applying MiXCR to the multiplex PCR reads. Counted here are over 250,000 distinct CDR3 sequences, around 21% occurring once; the ten biggest clones make up about 61%. Sequenced here: peripheral blood mononuclear cells (PBMCs), sampled when the disease was refractory, from a patient treated with antithyroid drugs. These receptors were taken from a female donor with Graves disease.

V gene TRBV6-5 combines with J gene TRBJ1-4; D is undetermined. The CDR3 contains 16 residues. Trimming shortened V by 0 bases and J by 5 bases, and 13 bases separated the two germline ends. The germline V gene has CDR1 MNHEY and CDR2 SVGAGI. As DNA, the CDR3 is TGTGCCAGCAGTTACTCGACCGGGTCCCTGAATGAAAAACTGTTTTTT. Its translation is CASSYSTGSLNEKLFF.

There are many counts of this clonotype. This chain connects TRBV7-2 to TRBJ2-5, with 10 nucleotides matching TRBD2. The ends lost 5 bases at V and 2 bases at J; junction bases unmatched: 2. Germline V lookup: CDR1 SGHTA, CDR2 FQGNSA. The CDR3 contains 14 residues. The CDR3 loop is CASSATSGQETQYF. CDR3 nucleotides: TGTGCCAGCAGCGCGACTAGCGGGCAAGAGACCCAGTACTTC.

The V and J genes are TRBV2 and TRBJ1-3; D perhaps matches TRBD1 (5 bases). The CDR3 spans 15 residues. Per germline, CDR1 SNHLY and CDR2 FYNNEI. Trimming removed 2 bases from V and 0 bases from J, with 8 bases in between. The CDR3 region is CASSEQGLSGNTIYF. Here the CDR3 DNA reads TGTGCCAGCAGTGAACAGGGCCTCTCTGGAAACACCATATATTTT.

This clonotype was observed at least ten times. V is TRBV11-3 and J is TRBJ2-2; D may match TRBD1 or TRBD2 (5 bases each). With 4 bases removed from V and 4 bases from J, the gap between germline ends came to 16 bases. Germline V gene lookup returns CDR1 SGHNT and CDR2 YENEEA. CDR3 length equals 16 residues. The CDR3 spells CASSSRDARSTGELFF. DNA for the CDR3: TGTGCCAGCAGCTCGAGGGACGCACGCAGCACCGGGGAGCTGTTTTTT.

This clonotype has a single count. With a much larger clone just one base away, this may be a read error. V usage is TRBV18 and J usage is TRBJ2-5, with D perhaps assigned TRBD1 or TRBD2 (5 bases each). Germline loops: CDR1 KGHSH, CDR2 LQKENI. The CDR3 loop spans 15 amino acids. The CDR3 DNA is TGTGCCAGCTCACCTCCGGGACGAGAACAAGGGACCCAGTACTTC. Translated, it gives CASSPPGREQGTQYF.

This clonotype was recorded many times. The V call is TRBV10-1, the J call TRBJ2-7; 13 positions agree with TRBD2. J was trimmed by 3 bases and V by 6 bases; bases with no gene match: 5. Per the germline V gene, CDR1 is WNHNN and CDR2 is SYGVQD (reference sequence). This CDR3 has 15 amino acids. The CDR3 here is CASRSGLAGVYEQYF. The DNA for the CDR3 is TGCGCCAGCAGGTCCGGACTAGCGGGAGTCTACGAGCAGTACTTC.

This clonotype was detected only a few times. The chain carries TRBV19 and TRBJ1-1; TRBD1 agrees at 7 bases. V was pared by 7 bases and J by 7 bases, with 9 bases of the junction left unmatched. There are 13 residues in the CDR3. The germline gives CDR1 LNHDA, CDR2 SQIVND (reference sequence). CDR3 nucleotides: TGTGCCAGTATCCGGACAGGCCCCCATGAAGCTTTCTTT. The encoded protein is CASIRTGPHEAFF.

The CDR3 region has the DNA TGTGCCAGCGGCAGGGCTGCGGATTCCTATAATTCACCCCTCCACTTT. This gives the protein CASGRAADSYNSPLHF. V usage is TRBV6-1 and J usage is TRBJ1-6, with D possibly TRBD1 on 5 matching bases. The CDR3 contains 16 residues. V was trimmed by 8 bases and J by 1 base, leaving 15 bases between them. CDR1 is MNHNS, CDR2 SASEGT, per germline.

The chain carries TRBV7-9 and TRBJ2-7; TRBD2 matches at 10 bases. CDR1 and CDR2 from the germline V gene are SEHNR and FQNEAQ (reference sequence). This CDR3 comprises 18 residues. Trimming took 1 base from V and 3 from J; bases not matched to a gene: 12. CDR3 residues: CASSLGVSWTSGYYEQYF. In nucleotides, the CDR3 is TGTGCCAGCAGCTTAGGAGTTAGTTGGACTAGCGGTTACTACGAGCAGTACTTC.

The rearrangement links TRBV24-1 to TRBJ1-2, with TRBD1 matching 8 bases. Per germline, CDR1 KGHDR and CDR2 SFDVKD. The J segment lost 7 bases and the V segment lost 9 bases, leaving 12 bases of the junction unmatched. The CDR3 is made up of 14 amino acids. The CDR3 here is CATAPHQGAGGYTF. The CDR3 nucleotides are TGTGCCACCGCCCCCCATCAGGGGGCAGGTGGCTACACCTTC.

This clonotype was observed at least ten times. V and J are TRBV12-3 or TRBV12-4 and TRBJ2-2; the D gene is possibly TRBD1 (6 bases). Trimming pared 2 bases from V and 6 bases from J, leaving 13 bases between. The CDR3 loop spans 15 amino acids. The CDR3 coding sequence is TGTGCCAGCAGTTTACAGGGGTTAGGTGCCGGGGAGCTGTTTTTT. Protein product: CASSLQGLGAGELFF.

V is TRBV7-9 and J is TRBJ2-7, with D unresolved. From germline, CDR1 is SEHNR and CDR2 FQNEAQ (reference sequence). Trimming shortened V by 5 bases and J by 3 bases, and 17 bases separated the two germline ends. This CDR3 is 15 amino acids long. This CDR3 is CASSARAQDGYEQYF. In nucleotides, the CDR3 is TGTGCCAGCAGCGCCCGGGCCCAGGATGGCTACGAGCAGTACTTC.

The chain uses TRBV11-3 and TRBJ2-3, with 7 bases aligning to TRBD2. The CDR3 sequence is 14 residues long. CDR1 and CDR2 (germline): SGHNT, YENEEA. J lost 6 bases, V lost 0 bases, and 3 bases had no gene match. CDR3 residues: CASSLDSGLDTQYF. Here the CDR3 DNA reads TGTGCCAGCAGCTTAGATAGCGGGTTGGATACGCAGTATTTT.

The chain has TRBV27 and TRBJ2-2; 7 nucleotides match TRBD1. Germline-derived CDR1 and CDR2 are MNHEY and SMNVEV (reference sequence). The length of the CDR3 is 14 residues. The V and J ends lost 6 bases and 6 bases, in that order; junction bases with no gene match: 7. In DNA, the CDR3 is TGTGCCAGCAGACGCACCACAGGGGCCGGGGAGCTGTTTTTT. This encodes CASRRTTGAGELFF.

In the case of this clonotype: Given the absence of the conserved phenylalanine or tryptophan at the CDR3 end, a read error is likely. This chain joins TRBV28 and TRBJ2-7; 8 nucleotides match TRBD1. The length of the CDR3 is 17 residues. CDR1 and CDR2 (germline): MDHEN, SYDVKM. After removal of 5 bases from V and 0 bases from J, the junction contained 12 bases not matched to a gene. DNA of the CDR3: TGTGCCAGCAGTCCAACCCAGGGGGCACCAAGCTCCTACGAGCAGTACCTC. Protein: CASSPTQGAPSSYEQYL.

The rearrangement uses TRBV5-6 and TRBJ2-2; 7 positions match TRBD2. The CDR3 has 16 residues. Germline loops: CDR1 SGHDT, CDR2 YYEEEE. V shed 2 bases and J 0 bases; nucleotides not matched to a gene: 4. CDR3 amino acids: CASSFLAATNTGELFF. CDR3 DNA sequence: TGTGCCAGCAGCTTCCTAGCGGCTACGAACACCGGGGAGCTGTTTTTT.

The V and J genes are TRBV9 and TRBJ2-5, with 8 bases matching TRBD2. Germline assignment: CDR1 SGDLS and CDR2 YYNGEE. This CDR3 has 17 residues. With V trimmed by 1 base and J by 5 bases, 13 bases remained unmatched. The DNA for the CDR3 is TGTGCCAGCAGCGTATCAACGGGGGGGGTACTTTGTGAGACCCAGTACTTC. Translated: CASSVSTGGVLCETQYF.